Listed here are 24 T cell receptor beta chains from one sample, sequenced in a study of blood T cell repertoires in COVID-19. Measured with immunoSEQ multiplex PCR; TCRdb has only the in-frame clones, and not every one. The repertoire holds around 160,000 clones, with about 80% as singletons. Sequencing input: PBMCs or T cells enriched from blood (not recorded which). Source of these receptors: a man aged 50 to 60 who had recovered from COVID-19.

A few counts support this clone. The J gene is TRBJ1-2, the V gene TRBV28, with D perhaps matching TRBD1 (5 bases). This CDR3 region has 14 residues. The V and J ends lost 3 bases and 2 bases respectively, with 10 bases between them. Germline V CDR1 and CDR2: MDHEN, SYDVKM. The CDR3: CASSFQPGNYGYTF. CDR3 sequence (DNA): TGTGCCAGCAGTTTTCAGCCAGGGAACTATGGCTACACCTTC.

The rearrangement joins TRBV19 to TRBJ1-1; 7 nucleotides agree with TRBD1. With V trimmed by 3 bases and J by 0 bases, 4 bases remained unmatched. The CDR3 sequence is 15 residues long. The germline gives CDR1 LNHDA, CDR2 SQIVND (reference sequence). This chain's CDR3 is CASSIRGTVNTEAFF. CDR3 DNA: TGTGCCAGTAGTATTAGGGGGACAGTGAACACTGAAGCTTTCTTT.

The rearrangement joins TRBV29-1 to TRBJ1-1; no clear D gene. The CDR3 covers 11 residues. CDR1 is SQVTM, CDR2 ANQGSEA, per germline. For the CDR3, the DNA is TGCAGTGCTACAGTTAACACTGAAGCTTTCTTT. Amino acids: CSATVNTEAFF.

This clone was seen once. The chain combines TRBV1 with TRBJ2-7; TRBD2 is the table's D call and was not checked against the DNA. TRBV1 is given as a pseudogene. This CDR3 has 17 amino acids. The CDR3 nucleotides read TGCACCAGCCCTCAAAGTGGGTGTGGGGAGCGGGGGGACCCCCAGTACTTC. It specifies CTSPQSGCGERGDPQYF.

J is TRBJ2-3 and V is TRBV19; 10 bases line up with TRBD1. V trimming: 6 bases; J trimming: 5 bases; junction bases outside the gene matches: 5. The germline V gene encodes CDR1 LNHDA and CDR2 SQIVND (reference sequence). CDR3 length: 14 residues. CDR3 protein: CASSRDRGRDTQYF. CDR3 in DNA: TGTGCCAGTAGCCGGGACAGGGGCAGAGATACGCAGTATTTT.

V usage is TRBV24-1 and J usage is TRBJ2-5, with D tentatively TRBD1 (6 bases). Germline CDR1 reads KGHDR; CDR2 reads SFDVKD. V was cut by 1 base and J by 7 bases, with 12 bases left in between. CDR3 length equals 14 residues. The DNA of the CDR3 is TGTGCCACCAGTGATTTTTCAGGGGCGCGGACCCAGTACTTC. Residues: CATSDFSGARTQYF.

Here the CDR3 reads CASTGMNTEAFF. The CDR3 DNA reads as TGTGCCAGCACGGGTATGAACACTGAAGCTTTCTTT. V usage is TRBV12-3 or TRBV12-4 and J usage is TRBJ1-1; D is undetermined. V was shortened by 7 bases and J by 0 bases, with 6 bases between the two germline ends. The CDR3 is made up of 12 amino acids.

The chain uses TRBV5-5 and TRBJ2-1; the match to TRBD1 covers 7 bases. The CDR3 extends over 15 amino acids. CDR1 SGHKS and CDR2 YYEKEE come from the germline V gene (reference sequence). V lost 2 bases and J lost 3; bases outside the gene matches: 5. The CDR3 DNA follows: TGTGCCAGCAGCTTTGGGACAGCTATCTACAATGAGCAGTTCTTC. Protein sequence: CASSFGTAIYNEQFF.

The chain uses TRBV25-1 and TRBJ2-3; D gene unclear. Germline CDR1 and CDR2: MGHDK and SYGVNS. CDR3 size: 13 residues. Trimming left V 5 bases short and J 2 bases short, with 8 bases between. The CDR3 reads CASSRGPTDTQYF. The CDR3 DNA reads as TGTGCCAGCAGTCGAGGCCCCACAGATACGCAGTATTTT. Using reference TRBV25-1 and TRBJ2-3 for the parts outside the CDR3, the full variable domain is EADIYQTPRYLVIGTGKKITLECSQTMGHDKMYWYQQDPGMELHLIHYSYGVNSTEKGDLSSESTVSRIRTEHFPLTLESARPSHTSQYLCASSRGPTDTQYFGPGTRLTVL.

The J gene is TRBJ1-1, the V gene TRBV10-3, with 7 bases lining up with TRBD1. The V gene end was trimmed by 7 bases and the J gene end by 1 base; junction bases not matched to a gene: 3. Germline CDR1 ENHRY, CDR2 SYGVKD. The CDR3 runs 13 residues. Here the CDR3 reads CAITGTENTEAFF. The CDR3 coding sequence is TGTGCCATCACCGGGACAGAGAACACTGAAGCTTTCTTT.

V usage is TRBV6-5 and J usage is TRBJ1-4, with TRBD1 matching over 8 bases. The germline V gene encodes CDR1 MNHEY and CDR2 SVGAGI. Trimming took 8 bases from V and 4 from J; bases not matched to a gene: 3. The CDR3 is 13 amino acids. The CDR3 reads CASRTGFNEKLFF. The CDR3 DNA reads TGTGCCAGCCGGACAGGGTTTAATGAAAAACTGTTTTTT.

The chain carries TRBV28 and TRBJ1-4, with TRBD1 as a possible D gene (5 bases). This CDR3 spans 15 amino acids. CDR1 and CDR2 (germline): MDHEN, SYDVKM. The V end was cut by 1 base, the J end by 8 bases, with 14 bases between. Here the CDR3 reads CASSLFPTGREKLFF. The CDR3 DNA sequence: TGTGCCAGCAGTTTATTTCCCACAGGTAGGGAAAAACTGTTTTTT.

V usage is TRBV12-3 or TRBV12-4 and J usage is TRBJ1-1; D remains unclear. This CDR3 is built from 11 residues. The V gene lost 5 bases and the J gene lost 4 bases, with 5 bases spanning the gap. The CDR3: CASSPFTEAFF. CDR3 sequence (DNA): TGTGCCAGCAGTCCATTCACTGAAGCTTTCTTT.

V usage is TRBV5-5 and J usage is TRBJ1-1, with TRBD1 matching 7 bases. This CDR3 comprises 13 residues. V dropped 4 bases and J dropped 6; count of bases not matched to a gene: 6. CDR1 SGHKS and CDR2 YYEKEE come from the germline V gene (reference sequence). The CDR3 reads CASSRDRVAEAFF. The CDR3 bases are TGTGCCAGCAGCCGTGACAGGGTCGCTGAAGCTTTCTTT. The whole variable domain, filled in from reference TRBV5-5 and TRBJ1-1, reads DAGVTQSPTHLIKTRGQQVTLRCSPISGHKSVSWYQQVLGQGPQFIFQYYEKEERGRGNFPDRFSARQFPNYSSELNVNALLLGDSALYLCASSRDRVAEAFFGQGTRLTVV.

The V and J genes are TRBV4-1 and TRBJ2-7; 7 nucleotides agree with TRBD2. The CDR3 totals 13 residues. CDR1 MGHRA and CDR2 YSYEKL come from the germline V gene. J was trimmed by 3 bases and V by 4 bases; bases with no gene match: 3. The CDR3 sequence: CASSLREGYEQYF. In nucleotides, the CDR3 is TGCGCCAGCAGCCTAAGGGAGGGCTACGAGCAGTACTTC.

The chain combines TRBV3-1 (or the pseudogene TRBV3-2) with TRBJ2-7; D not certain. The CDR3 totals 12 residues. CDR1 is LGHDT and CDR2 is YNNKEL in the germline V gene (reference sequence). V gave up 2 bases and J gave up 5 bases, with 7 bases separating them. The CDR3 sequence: CASSQTADEQYF. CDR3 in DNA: TGTGCCAGCAGCCAAACCGCGGACGAGCAGTACTTC.

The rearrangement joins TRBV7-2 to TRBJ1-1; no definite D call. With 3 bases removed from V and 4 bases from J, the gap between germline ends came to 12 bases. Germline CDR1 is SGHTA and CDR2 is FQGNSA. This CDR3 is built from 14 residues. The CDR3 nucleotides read TGTGCCAGCAGCTTGTCGTTCCGGGGCACTGAAGCTTTCTTT. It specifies CASSLSFRGTEAFF.

The chain's CDR3 is CASSKLAGLDEQYF. CDR3 DNA: TGTGCCAGCAGCAAACTAGCGGGATTGGACGAGCAGTACTTC. This chain joins TRBV28 and TRBJ2-7; TRBD2 matches at 10 bases. This CDR3 is 14 amino acids long. Germline-derived CDR1 and CDR2 are MDHEN and SYDVKM. The V and J ends lost 6 bases and 5 bases, in that order; junction bases with no gene match: 7. The full variable domain, with the rest looked up from reference TRBV28 and TRBJ2-7, is DVKVTQSSRYLVKRTGEKVFLECVQDMDHENMFWYRQDPGLGLRLIYFSYDVKMKEKGDIPEGYSVSREKKERFSLILESASTNQTSMYLCASSKLAGLDEQYFGPGTRLTVT.

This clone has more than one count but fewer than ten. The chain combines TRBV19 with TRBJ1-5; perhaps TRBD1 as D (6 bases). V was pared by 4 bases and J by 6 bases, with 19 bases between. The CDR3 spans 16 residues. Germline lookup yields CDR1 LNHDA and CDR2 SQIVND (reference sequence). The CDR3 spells CASSTGGLGAGQPQHF. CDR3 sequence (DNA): TGTGCCAGTAGTACGGGCGGGCTGGGGGCAGGTCAGCCCCAGCATTTT.

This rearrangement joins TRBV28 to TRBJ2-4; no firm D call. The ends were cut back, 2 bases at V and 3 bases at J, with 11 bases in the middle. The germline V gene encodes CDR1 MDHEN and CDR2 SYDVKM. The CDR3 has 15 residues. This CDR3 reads CASSLEASVKNIQYF. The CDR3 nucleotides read TGTGCCAGCAGTTTAGAGGCGTCGGTCAAAAACATTCAGTACTTC.

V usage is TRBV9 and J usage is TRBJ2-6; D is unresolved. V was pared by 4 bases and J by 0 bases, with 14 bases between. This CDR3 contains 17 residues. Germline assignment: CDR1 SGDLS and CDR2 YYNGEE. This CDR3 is CASSFRQPSSGANVLTF. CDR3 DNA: TGTGCCAGCAGCTTCCGACAACCGAGCTCTGGGGCCAACGTCCTGACTTTC.

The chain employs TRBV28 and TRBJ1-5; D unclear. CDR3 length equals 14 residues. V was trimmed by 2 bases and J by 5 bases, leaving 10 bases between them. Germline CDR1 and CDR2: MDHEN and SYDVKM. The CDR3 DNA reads TGTGCCAGCAGTTTAGCGGAGGCGCATCAGCCCCAGCATTTT. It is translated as CASSLAEAHQPQHF.

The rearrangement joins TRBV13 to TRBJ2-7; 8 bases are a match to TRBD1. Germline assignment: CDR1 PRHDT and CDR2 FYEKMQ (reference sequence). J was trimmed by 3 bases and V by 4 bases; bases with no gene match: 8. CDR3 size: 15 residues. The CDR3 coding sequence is TGTGCCAGCAGCTATCAGGGGGCTATCGTCTACGAGCAGTACTTC. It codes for CASSYQGAIVYEQYF. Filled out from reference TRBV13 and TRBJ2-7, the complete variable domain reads AAGVIQSPRHLIKEKRETATLKCYPIPRHDTVYWYQQGPGQDPQFLISFYEKMQSDKGSIPDRFSAQQFSDYHSELNMSSLELGDSALYFCASSYQGAIVYEQYFGPGTRLTVT.

As DNA, the CDR3 is TGTGCCAGCAGCCCCGGAGGGACGAAGAATGAAAAACTGTTTTTT. It yields the protein CASSPGGTKNEKLFF. This chain joins TRBV5-4 and TRBJ1-4, with D possibly being TRBD1 (5 bases). In germline, CDR1 is SGHNT, CDR2 YYREEE (reference sequence). Trimming took off 4 bases at V and 5 bases at J, with 15 bases between the two ends. This CDR3 has 15 amino acids.